The 19 T cell receptor beta chains presented below share a single source sample, sequenced in a study of T cells in Graves' hyperthyroidism and ophthalmopathy. RNA transcripts yielded amplified TCR beta CDR3 regions. HTBI primers were employed in a first-round RT-PCR of the TCR CDR3. TCRdb used MiXCR to reprocess the multiplex PCR reads, holding one entry per CDR3 protein. The data hold about 290,000 distinct CDR3 sequences, with 10% to 15% observed a single time. Sequencing used blood. These receptors were obtained from a woman aged 25 to 45 with Graves' hyperthyroidism that later progressed to Graves' ophthalmopathy.

As DNA, the CDR3 is TGTGCCAGCTACAGGGATAACACTGAAGCTTTCTTT. Protein sequence: CASYRDNTEAFF. The chain carries TRBV19 and TRBJ1-1; possibly TRBD1 for D (6 bases). The CDR3 length is 12 residues. V lost 9 bases and J lost 2, with 10 bases in between. Germline V gives CDR1 LNHDA, CDR2 SQIVND (reference sequence).

The chain employs TRBV6-1 and TRBJ2-3; TRBD2 matches at 13 bases. Germline V gene sequence: CDR1 MNHNS, CDR2 SASEGT. Losses at the gene ends were 5 bases for V and 3 bases for J; bases not matched to a gene: 17. This CDR3 is built from 20 residues. The CDR3 region has the DNA TGTGCCAGCAGTCCCCGTGGGACAGGACTAGCGGGAGTCAGTACAGATACGCAGTATTTT. This gives the protein CASSPRGTGLAGVSTDTQYF.

V and J are TRBV7-2 and TRBJ2-7; the match to TRBD2 covers 16 bases. Germline V gene data show CDR1 as SGHTA and CDR2 as FQGNSA. Trimming at V came to 3 bases and at J to 5 bases, leaving 7 bases not matched to a gene. CDR3 length equals 17 residues. CDR3 in DNA: TGTGCCAGCAGCTTGGCGGGACTAGCGGGAGGGCCTCACGAGCAGTACTTC. As protein: CASSLAGLAGGPHEQYF.

This clonotype was counted a few times. The V call is TRBV6-4, the J call TRBJ1-1; possible D gene TRBD1, 5 bases. The V gene's germline CDR1 is MRHNA and CDR2 SNTAGT. This CDR3 is 12 amino acids long. The V end lost 2 bases, the J end lost 6 bases, and 7 bases lay between the germline ends. CDR3 region: CASSDGGAEAFF. The CDR3, as DNA: TGTGCCAGCAGTGACGGGGGGGCTGAAGCTTTCTTT.

This clonotype was seen repeatedly, ten times or more. The V gene is TRBV28, the J gene TRBJ2-1, with D unresolved. CDR3 length equals 12 residues. V shed 1 base and J shed 13 bases, with 11 bases lying between them. CDR1 MDHEN and CDR2 SYDVKM come from the germline V gene. This CDR3 reads CASSLLGLRQFF. The CDR3 DNA reads TGTGCCAGCAGTTTATTAGGTCTAAGACAGTTCTTC.

The chain couples TRBV6-5 to TRBJ1-3, with 8 bases aligning to TRBD1. CDR1 and CDR2 (germline): MNHEY, SVGAGI. J was trimmed by 5 bases and V by 0 bases; bases with no gene match: 6. The CDR3 contains 16 residues. The CDR3 loop reads CASSYSRTGTRNTIYF. CDR3 DNA sequence: TGTGCCAGCAGTTACTCGAGGACAGGGACCCGAAACACCATATATTTT.

A few counts support this clonotype. The J gene is TRBJ1-2, the V gene TRBV4-1; no firm D call. The CDR3 is made up of 12 amino acids. Per germline, CDR1 MGHRA and CDR2 YSYEKL. V lost 4 bases and J 8 bases, leaving 11 bases between the germline ends. For the CDR3, the DNA is TGCGCCAGCAGCCCCTCGGGTGGAGGCTACACCTTC. Its translation: CASSPSGGGYTF.

This chain joins TRBV2 and TRBJ2-7; D unclear. The CDR3 has 12 residues. Germline CDR1 SNHLY, CDR2 FYNNEI. V lost 8 bases and J 0 bases, leaving 8 bases between the germline ends. Here the CDR3 DNA reads TGTGCCAGCCAGGAGTTCTCCTACGAGCAGTACTTC. Its protein is CASQEFSYEQYF. Full variable domain (remainder filled in from reference TRBV2 and TRBJ2-7): EPEVTQTPSHQVTQMGQEVILRCVPISNHLYFYWYRQILGQKVEFLVSFYNNEISEKSEIFDDQFSVERPDGSNFTLKIRSTKLEDSAMYFCASQEFSYEQYFGPGTRLTVT.

This clonotype came up many times. V is TRBV18 and J is TRBJ2-5; TRBD1 matches 8 bases. V dropped 3 bases and J dropped 2; count of bases not matched to a gene: 11. Germline CDR1 is KGHSH and CDR2 is LQKENI. CDR3 size: 17 residues. This CDR3 is CASSPNAPRTGQETQYF. As DNA, the CDR3 is TGTGCCAGCTCACCGAATGCCCCCCGGACAGGGCAAGAGACCCAGTACTTC.

This clonotype was seen a few times. The genes are TRBV7-9 and TRBJ1-4; D remains unclear. The CDR3 runs to 11 residues. V lost 5 bases, J lost 8 bases, and 6 bases lay in between. Germline CDR1 reads SEHNR; CDR2 reads FQNEAQ (reference sequence). In DNA form, the CDR3 reads TGTGCCAGCAGCCCCCAAGAAAAACTGTTTTTT. This translates into CASSPQEKLFF.

About this clonotype: A clone one base away is much larger, so this may be a read error. The CDR3 ends on some other residue instead of the conserved phenylalanine or tryptophan, so this is likely a read error. This rearrangement joins TRBV20-1 to TRBJ1-5; D possibly corresponds to TRBD1 (5 bases). The V end lost 0 bases, the J end lost 3 bases, and 15 bases lay between the germline ends. This CDR3 contains 16 residues. CDR1 DFQATT and CDR2 SNEGSKA come from the germline V gene (reference sequence). The CDR3 here is CSAREGGSTVNQPQHL. CDR3 bases: TGCAGTGCTAGAGAGGGGGGGTCGACCGTCAATCAGCCCCAGCATCTT.

Comment on this clonotype: Given a much more abundant clone one base away, this may be a read error. This chain joins TRBV7-9 and TRBJ2-5; the D gene is possibly TRBD1 (5 bases). Germline V lookup: CDR1 SEHNR, CDR2 FQNEAQ (reference sequence). The CDR3 runs to 13 residues. The CDR3 reads CASNLERGETQYF. As DNA, the CDR3 is TGTGCCAGCAACTTAGAAAGGGGAGAGACCCAGTACTTC.

The table lists this clonotype with many counts. The rearrangement links TRBV12-3 or TRBV12-4 to TRBJ2-3, with D possibly TRBD2 on 5 matching bases. The CDR3 has 15 residues. The V and J ends lost 3 bases and 2 bases respectively, with 12 bases between them. The CDR3 is CASSLGGWPTDTQYF. Written as DNA, the CDR3 is TGTGCCAGCAGTTTGGGCGGGTGGCCCACAGATACGCAGTATTTT.

This clonotype was recorded many times. The gene calls are TRBV20-1 and TRBJ2-1, with a tentative D call TRBD2 (6 bases). V was cut by 5 bases and J by 9 bases, with 11 bases left in between. In germline, CDR1 is DFQATT, CDR2 SNEGSKA (reference sequence). The CDR3 consists of 11 residues. The CDR3 sequence: CSARGIGEQFF. DNA for the CDR3: TGCAGTGCTCGCGGGATTGGTGAGCAGTTCTTC.

The gene calls are TRBV6-1 and TRBJ2-2, with D perhaps matching TRBD1 or TRBD2 (5 bases each). The germline V gene has CDR1 MNHNS and CDR2 SASEGT. The CDR3 is made up of 14 amino acids. V lost 6 bases, J lost 9 bases, and 17 bases lay in between. CDR3 nucleotide sequence: TGTGCCAGCAGCCTGGGTAGGGGACGCAGGGAGCTGTTTTTT. It is translated as CASSLGRGRRELFF.

In this sample, this clonotype turned up many times. The chain joins TRBV6-1 to TRBJ1-5; D possibly corresponds to TRBD1 (5 bases). The CDR3 runs 16 residues. CDR1 and CDR2 from the germline V gene are MNHNS and SASEGT. Deletions cut 5 bases from V and 9 bases from J, with 23 bases between. The CDR3 bases are TGTGCCAGCAGTCATCCCTTCAGGGATCCGGGGTTGCCCCAGCATTTT. The encoded protein is CASSHPFRDPGLPQHF.

Many counts were recorded for this clonotype. V is TRBV10-3 and J is TRBJ2-7; no clear D. V lost 2 bases, J lost 9 bases, and 14 bases lay in between. Germline V CDR1 and CDR2: ENHRY, SYGVKD. This CDR3 comprises 13 residues. The CDR3 bases are TGTGCCATCAGTGAGACTCCGGCCCAGCGGCAGTACTTC. Amino acids: CAISETPAQRQYF.

The chain has TRBV3-1 and TRBJ1-6, with 7 bases identical to TRBD1. The CDR3 contains 15 residues. Germline V gene data show CDR1 as LGHDT and CDR2 as YNNKEL (reference sequence). V lost 4 bases to trimming and J lost 10 bases; unmatched junction nucleotides: 10. CDR3 nucleotides: TGTGCCAGCAGCCCCGAGACAGGGATAGACTCACCCCTCCACTTT. It translates to CASSPETGIDSPLHF. The whole variable domain, filled in from reference TRBV3-1 and TRBJ1-6, reads DTAVSQTPKYLVTQMGNDKSIKCEQNLGHDTMYWYKQDSKKFLKIMFSYNNKELIINETVPNRFSPKSPDKAHLNLHINSLELGDSAVYFCASSPETGIDSPLHFGNGTRLTVT.

The chain couples TRBV2 to TRBJ2-6, with D possibly being TRBD2 (5 bases). The ends were cut back, 3 bases at V and 13 bases at J, with 16 bases in the middle. CDR1 and CDR2 (germline): SNHLY, FYNNEI. The CDR3 covers 14 residues. The CDR3 region has the DNA TGTGCCAGCAGTGACGACCGGGGTGGAAGTGTCCTGACTTTC. Amino acids: CASSDDRGGSVLTF.